A selection of T cell receptor beta chains follows, all from one sample in a study of T cells in Graves' hyperthyroidism and ophthalmopathy. TCRdb re-called the multiplex PCR reads through MiXCR, storing one row per CDR3 protein. Counted here are about 560,000 distinct CDR3 sequences, roughly 14% occurring once; the ten biggest clones make up around 7.3%. The sequenced sample was blood. These TCRs come from a young woman with Graves' hyperthyroidism. Both conserved end residues are part of each CDR3. Fields, in order: clone size, J gene, V gene, D gene, CDR3 protein, CDR3 DNA. The D gene is left open where the match is weak. A clone size is listed for some rows: how often the clone was seen (once, few, many), or a class if it is expanded.

clone_size: few
j_call: TRBJ2-3
v_call: TRBV5-1
d_call: .
cdr3_aa: CASSFVLVTDTQYF
cdr3_nt: TGCGCCAGCAGCTTTGTACTAGTCACAGATACGCAGTATTTT

clone_size: many
j_call: TRBJ1-5
v_call: TRBV28
d_call: .
cdr3_aa: CASSLLSGILGAPQHF
cdr3_nt: TGTGCCAGCAGTTTATTGTCCGGGATCCTTGGGGCGCCCCAGCATTTT

clone_size: many
j_call: TRBJ2-1
v_call: TRBV6-5
d_call: TRBD2
cdr3_aa: CASSYSIAGGPINEQFF
cdr3_nt: TGTGCCAGCAGTTACTCGATTGCGGGAGGGCCCATCAATGAGCAGTTCTTC

clone_size: many
j_call: TRBJ2-2
v_call: TRBV5-1
d_call: TRBD1
cdr3_aa: CASSPRDRGNTGELFF
cdr3_nt: TGCGCCAGCAGCCCCCGGGACAGGGGTAACACCGGGGAGCTGTTTTTT

clone_size: few
j_call: TRBJ2-1
v_call: TRBV9
d_call: .
cdr3_aa: CASSWDAGTDYNEQFF
cdr3_nt: TGTGCCAGCAGCTGGGATGCCGGGACGGACTACAATGAGCAGTTCTTC

clone_size: .
j_call: TRBJ1-2
v_call: TRBV6-5
d_call: .
cdr3_aa: CASSYSTPNYGYTF
cdr3_nt: TGTGCCAGCAGTTACAGTACACCTAACTATGGCTACACCTTC

clone_size: many
j_call: TRBJ2-2
v_call: TRBV20-1
d_call: TRBD2
cdr3_aa: CSARPAGTNTGELFF
cdr3_nt: TGCAGTGCTAGGCCAGCGGGAACGAACACCGGGGAGCTGTTTTTT

clone_size: .
j_call: TRBJ2-4
v_call: TRBV6-2/TRBV6-3
d_call: .
cdr3_aa: CASSPDFLAKNIQYF
cdr3_nt: TGTGCCAGCAGCCCGGATTTCCTAGCCAAAAACATTCAGTACTTC

clone_size: many
j_call: TRBJ2-2
v_call: TRBV2
d_call: TRBD2
cdr3_aa: CASTSGRAYTGELFF
cdr3_nt: TGTGCCAGTACTAGCGGGAGGGCCTACACCGGGGAGCTGTTTTTT

clone_size: many
j_call: TRBJ2-3
v_call: TRBV20-1
d_call: TRBD2
cdr3_aa: CSAGGAPDTQYF
cdr3_nt: TGCAGTGCGGGAGGGGCCCCAGATACGCAGTATTTT

clone_size: many
j_call: TRBJ2-1
v_call: TRBV28
d_call: .
cdr3_aa: CASSFRNEQFF
cdr3_nt: TGTGCCAGCAGTTTTCGGAATGAGCAGTTCTTC

clone_size: many
j_call: TRBJ2-1
v_call: TRBV11-2
d_call: .
cdr3_aa: CASSSWFEGDNEQFF
cdr3_nt: TGTGCCAGCAGCTCCTGGTTCGAAGGAGACAATGAGCAGTTCTTC

clone_size: many
j_call: TRBJ2-5
v_call: TRBV2
d_call: .
cdr3_aa: CASTGRVGAKETQYF
cdr3_nt: TGTGCCAGCACCGGCAGGGTTGGGGCCAAAGAGACCCAGTACTTC

clone_size: .
j_call: TRBJ2-7
v_call: TRBV5-1
d_call: .
cdr3_aa: CASSLDRQQSTYEQYF
cdr3_nt: TGCGCCAGCAGCCTAGACCGGCAACAGTCAACCTACGAGCAGTACTTC

clone_size: many
j_call: TRBJ2-5
v_call: TRBV27
d_call: .
cdr3_aa: CASSLPQTQYF
cdr3_nt: TGTGCCAGCAGTTTACCCCAGACCCAGTACTTC

clone_size: many
j_call: TRBJ1-1
v_call: TRBV30
d_call: .
cdr3_aa: CAWYKYTEAFF
cdr3_nt: TGTGCCTGGTACAAGTACACTGAAGCTTTCTTT

clone_size: .
j_call: TRBJ2-7
v_call: TRBV15
d_call: TRBD2
cdr3_aa: CATAGTSGLPFHEQYF
cdr3_nt: TGTGCCACCGCCGGGACTAGCGGGCTCCCATTCCACGAGCAGTACTTC

clone_size: few
j_call: TRBJ2-5
v_call: TRBV2
d_call: .
cdr3_aa: CASSDSEERGLTQYF
cdr3_nt: TGTGCCAGCAGTGACTCCGAAGAGAGGGGATTGACCCAGTACTTC

clone_size: few
j_call: TRBJ2-1
v_call: TRBV5-1
d_call: TRBD1
cdr3_aa: CASTTETGVHNEQFF
cdr3_nt: TGCGCCAGCACCACGGAGACAGGGGTCCACAATGAGCAGTTCTTC

clone_size: few
j_call: TRBJ1-2
v_call: TRBV27
d_call: .
cdr3_aa: CASGTSIYGYTF
cdr3_nt: TGTGCCAGCGGGACATCCATCTATGGCTACACCTTC

clone_size: many
j_call: TRBJ2-2
v_call: TRBV7-2
d_call: TRBD1
cdr3_aa: CASSLTNRGIDTGELFF
cdr3_nt: TGTGCCAGCAGCTTGACTAACAGGGGGATTGACACCGGGGAGCTGTTTTTT

clone_size: many
j_call: TRBJ1-1
v_call: TRBV30
d_call: TRBD1
cdr3_aa: CAWSGQGGQKAFF
cdr3_nt: TGTGCCTGGAGTGGACAGGGGGGCCAGAAAGCTTTCTTT

clone_size: many
j_call: TRBJ1-1
v_call: TRBV7-9
d_call: TRBD1
cdr3_aa: CASSRLTGGSTEAFF
cdr3_nt: TGTGCCAGCAGCCGTCTGACAGGGGGTAGCACTGAAGCTTTCTTT

clone_size: .
j_call: TRBJ2-3
v_call: TRBV6-1
d_call: TRBD2
cdr3_aa: CASSTLPSGSTDTQYF
cdr3_nt: TGTGCCAGCAGTACTCTTCCTAGCGGGAGCACAGATACGCAGTATTTT

clone_size: many
j_call: TRBJ2-2
v_call: TRBV12-3/TRBV12-4
d_call: .
cdr3_aa: CASSDFWGGTGELFF
cdr3_nt: TGTGCCAGCAGTGATTTCTGGGGCGGCACCGGGGAGCTGTTTTTT